These 27 T cell receptor beta chains originate from one sample sequenced in a study of shared T cell receptors in the human thymus. TCRdb keeps only in-frame clones here, not all; method: immunoSEQ multiplex PCR. The sample contains over 650,000 clones, over 75% of which appear only once. This sample also belongs to another study, concerning human thymus T cells.

The material sequenced was thymocytes. These TCRs come from a boy under three years old with a congenital heart defect.

This clone was observed a single time. At one boundary the junction diverges from the germline segment, which might be a read error. This chain uses TRBV6-1 with TRBJ2-3; D unresolved. The CDR3 totals 13 residues. Looked up from germline, CDR1 is MNHNS and CDR2 is SASEGT. The CDR3 is CASSPLGRDTRYF. In DNA, the CDR3 is TGTGCCAGCAGCCCCCTCGGTAGAGATACGCGGTATTTT.

This clone has more than one count but fewer than ten. This sequence joins TRBV6-4 and TRBJ1-4; D is possibly TRBD1 (6 bases). CDR3 size: 17 residues. Germline V gene lookup returns CDR1 MRHNA and CDR2 SNTAGT. With 3 bases removed from V and 12 bases from J, the gap between germline ends came to 26 bases. CDR3 nucleotide sequence: TGTGCCAGCAGTGATGGGGTTTCCACAGGGCCCCTAGAAGAACTGTTTTTT. Amino acids: CASSDGVSTGPLEELFF.

This clone was seen a single time. This sequence joins TRBV7-2 and TRBJ2-7; no clear D. The CDR3 loop spans 16 amino acids. V was trimmed by 5 bases and J by 1 base, leaving 18 bases between them. The germline V gene encodes CDR1 SGHTA and CDR2 FQGNSA. CDR3 amino acids: CASSPIGPALSYEQYF. Here the CDR3 DNA reads TGTGCCAGCAGCCCTATTGGGCCAGCTCTTTCCTACGAGCAGTACTTC.

The chain couples TRBV10-2 to TRBJ1-4; D unresolved. The CDR3 consists of 16 residues. The germline gives CDR1 WSHSY, CDR2 SAAADI. V shed 3 bases and J shed 3 bases, with 14 bases lying between them. For the CDR3, the DNA is TGCGCCAGCAGTGAAACGGTTCCGGTAGCTAATGAAAAACTGTTTTTT. As protein: CASSETVPVANEKLFF.

The genes are TRBV7-3 and TRBJ2-1; 7 nucleotides align to TRBD1. J was trimmed by 5 bases and V by 5 bases; bases with no gene match: 6. Germline V gives CDR1 SGHTA, CDR2 FQGTGA. The CDR3 consists of 14 residues. CDR3 in amino acids: CASSHGTDNNEQFF. Written as DNA, the CDR3 is TGTGCCAGCAGCCACGGGACAGACAACAATGAGCAGTTCTTC.

V and J are TRBV4-3 and TRBJ1-6; 7 bases fit TRBD1. V dropped 0 bases and J dropped 9; count of bases not matched to a gene: 23. This CDR3 region has 21 residues. Germline V gives CDR1 LGHNA, CDR2 YSLEER. The CDR3 nucleotides read TGCGCCAGCAGCCAAGATTCAATGAGGGACGGGAGACGGACAGGCCGTTCACCCCTCCACTTT. Amino acid sequence: CASSQDSMRDGRRTGRSPLHF.

The gene calls are TRBV7-2 and TRBJ2-1; weak D call: TRBD2 (7 bases). Germline CDR1 and CDR2: SGHTA and FQGNSA. The CDR3 runs to 18 residues. V gave up 7 bases and J gave up 6 bases, with 28 bases separating them. CDR3 coding DNA: TGTGCCAGCATCCACCGGGTCGTCGGAGGGGGGGCTACCAATGAGCAGTTCTTC. This translates into CASIHRVVGGGATNEQFF.

The rearrangement uses TRBV14 and TRBJ2-7; 10 nucleotides line up with TRBD1. CDR3 length: 17 residues. Germline CDR1 and CDR2: SGHDN and FVKESK. V shed 4 bases and J 3 bases; nucleotides not matched to a gene: 12. For the CDR3, the DNA is TGTGCCAGCAGCCCCGCTAGGGACAGGGGAATCGACTACGAGCAGTACTTC. It encodes CASSPARDRGIDYEQYF.

CDR3 DNA sequence: TGTGCCAGCTCACCAATGGCAGGGATTGCTGGGGCCAACGTCCTGACTTTC. Encoded protein: CASSPMAGIAGANVLTF. The rearrangement joins TRBV18 to TRBJ2-6; the D gene is possibly TRBD1 (5 bases). Germline CDR1 reads KGHSH; CDR2 reads LQKENI. The ends were cut back, 2 bases at V and 2 bases at J, with 13 bases in the middle. The CDR3 is made up of 17 amino acids.

This chain joins TRBV9 and TRBJ2-1, with 9 positions matching TRBD2. Germline CDR1 is SGDLS and CDR2 is YYNGEE. This CDR3 has 19 amino acids. Losses at the gene ends were 0 bases for V and 5 bases for J; bases not matched to a gene: 15. The DNA of the CDR3 is TGTGCCAGCAGCGTAGTAACAGGGTTTCGCGGGAGGGCCCACAATGAGCAGTTCTTC. Translation gives CASSVVTGFRGRAHNEQFF.

This rearrangement joins TRBV6-5 to TRBJ1-5; 10 bases agree with TRBD1. The germline CDR1 and CDR2 sequences are MNHEY and SVGAGI. CDR3 length: 14 amino acids. Trimming removed 6 bases from V and 6 bases from J; junction bases left unmatched: 5. This CDR3 reads CASSPGTGVQPQHF. CDR3 nucleotides: TGTGCCAGCAGCCCCGGGACAGGGGTTCAGCCCCAGCATTTT.

This chain links TRBV27 with TRBJ2-1, with 10 bases lining up with TRBD2. In germline, CDR1 is MNHEY, CDR2 SMNVEV (reference sequence). Trimming took 2 bases from V and 9 from J; bases not matched to a gene: 10. CDR3 length: 16 residues. The CDR3: CASSLKREGHVSEQFF. CDR3 DNA sequence: TGTGCCAGCAGTTTAAAGCGGGAGGGCCATGTTAGTGAGCAGTTCTTC.

This clone appeared a single time. The chain couples TRBV30 to TRBJ1-1; perhaps TRBD1 as D (6 bases). The V end was cut by 2 bases, the J end by 1 base, with 17 bases between. Germline assignment: CDR1 GTSNPN and CDR2 SVGIG (reference sequence). This CDR3 is built from 16 residues. CDR3 DNA sequence: TGTGCCTGGAGTTGGCGGGGGGGCCTGGGGAACACTGAAGCTTTCTTT. This sequence encodes CAWSWRGGLGNTEAFF.

This chain joins TRBV7-6 and TRBJ2-2; 7 positions agree with TRBD2. The CDR3 runs 14 residues. The ends lost 1 base at V and 6 bases at J; junction bases unmatched: 2. Germline lookup yields CDR1 SGHVS and CDR2 FNYEAQ. The chain's CDR3 is CASSLDGGAGELFF. The DNA of the CDR3 is TGTGCCAGCAGCTTAGATGGGGGGGCCGGGGAGCTGTTTTTT. The full variable domain, with the rest looked up from reference TRBV7-6 and TRBJ2-2, is GAGVSQSPRYKVTKRGQDVALRCDPISGHVSLYWYRQALGQGPEFLTYFNYEAQQDKSGLPNDRFSAERPEGSISTLTIQRTEQRDSAMYRCASSLDGGAGELFFGEGSRLTVL.

V usage is TRBV30 and J usage is TRBJ2-7; TRBD2 agrees at 9 bases. The CDR3 consists of 17 residues. Per germline, CDR1 GTSNPN and CDR2 SVGIG (reference sequence). The trim removed 0 bases at V and 6 bases at J, leaving 15 bases unmatched. The CDR3 DNA follows: TGTGCCTGGAGTGTAAAACTGGTAGCGGGAGTAGAGGGCGAGCAGTACTTC. Amino acids: CAWSVKLVAGVEGEQYF.

This clone appeared a few times. J is TRBJ1-2 and V is TRBV29-1, with 7 bases identical to TRBD1. This CDR3 has 15 amino acids. Germline V gives CDR1 SQVTM, CDR2 ANQGSEA. After removal of 7 bases from V and 1 base from J, the junction contained 12 bases not matched to a gene. The CDR3 DNA reads as TGCAGCGGAAAAATCGGGACAGATTTTAACTATGGCTACACCTTC. It yields the protein CSGKIGTDFNYGYTF.

The chain uses TRBV6-6 and TRBJ2-1; the match to TRBD2 covers 8 bases. This CDR3 is built from 14 residues. Trimming cost V 10 bases and J 5 bases; bases outside gene matches: 10. Germline CDR1 and CDR2: MNHNY and SVGAGI (reference sequence). DNA of the CDR3: TGTGCCACAGTGACGGGGGGGCGAAACAATGAGCAGTTCTTC. Translation: CATVTGGRNNEQFF.

Notes on this clone: Other DNA sequences within the sample encode an identical CDR3. The gene calls are TRBV7-2 and TRBJ1-1; D is uncertain. This CDR3 has 13 residues. In germline, CDR1 is SGHTA, CDR2 FQGNSA. The V end lost 1 base, the J end lost 2 bases, and 5 bases lay between the germline ends. The CDR3 DNA follows: TGTGCCAGCAGCTTAGAACAAAACACTGAAGCTTTCTTT. This gives the protein CASSLEQNTEAFF.

V usage is TRBV4-1 and J usage is TRBJ2-5; tentatively, D is TRBD2 (7 bases). Germline-derived CDR1 and CDR2 are MGHRA and YSYEKL. The CDR3 loop spans 18 amino acids. V gave up 0 bases and J gave up 5 bases, with 22 bases separating them. CDR3 region: CASSQEKGRRGAVETQYF. In nucleotides, the CDR3 is TGCGCCAGCAGCCAAGAAAAGGGCCGTCGGGGGGCGGTGGAGACCCAGTACTTC.

CDR3: CASSQGVGLNIPLDTQYF. The CDR3 DNA reads as TGCGCCAGCAGCCAAGGGGTGGGACTAAATATCCCCCTAGATACGCAGTATTTT. This sequence joins TRBV4-3 and TRBJ2-3; 7 positions agree with TRBD2. V was pared by 1 base and J by 5 bases, with 15 bases of the junction left unmatched. Germline assignment: CDR1 LGHNA and CDR2 YSLEER. The CDR3 totals 18 residues.

This clone has more than one count but fewer than ten. The chain couples TRBV4-2 to TRBJ2-1; 7 bases map to TRBD2. From germline, CDR1 is LGHNA and CDR2 YNFKEQ. The length of the CDR3 is 19 residues. The ends lost 0 bases at V and 4 bases at J; junction bases unmatched: 15. The CDR3 DNA reads TGTGCCAGCAGCCAAGACCCTGGGCCTAGCCCGGGGGGTTACAATGAGCAGTTCTTC. This gives the protein CASSQDPGPSPGGYNEQFF.

V gene TRBV19 combines with J gene TRBJ2-5; 14 nucleotides align to TRBD2. Germline trimming cut 5 bases from V and 5 bases from J; bases unmatched to any gene: 10. This CDR3 is built from 17 residues. CDR1 is LNHDA and CDR2 is SQIVND in the germline V gene (reference sequence). In nucleotides, the CDR3 is TGTGCCAGTAGTTCCGGGACTAGCGGGAGCGGGACCGAGACCCAGTACTTC. Translating gives CASSSGTSGSGTETQYF.

The rearrangement links TRBV5-8 to TRBJ2-7; D remains unclear. Germline CDR1 and CDR2: SGHTS and YDEGEE. Trimming took 3 bases from V and 4 from J, leaving 5 bases between them. This CDR3 has 11 amino acids. The CDR3, as DNA: TGTGCCAGCAGCTCCATTTACGAGCAGTACTTC. Protein product: CASSSIYEQYF.

The chain recombines TRBV5-4 with TRBJ1-4; D is perhaps TRBD1 (5 bases). CDR1 is SGHNT, CDR2 YYREEE, per germline (reference sequence). The CDR3 spans 18 residues. The germline V and J ends were trimmed by 1 base and 2 bases, with 18 bases remaining between them. Here the CDR3 reads CASSLTYQGKWTNEKLFF. DNA for the CDR3: TGTGCCAGCAGCTTGACTTACCAGGGTAAATGGACTAATGAAAAACTGTTTTTT. Together with reference TRBV5-4 and TRBJ1-4, the CDR3 gives the full variable domain: ETGVTQSPTHLIKTRGQQVTLRCSSQSGHNTVSWYQQALGQGPQFIFQYYREEENGRGNFPPRFSGLQFPNYSSELNVNALELDDSALYLCASSLTYQGKWTNEKLFFGSGTQLSVL.

The chain has TRBV11-2 and TRBJ2-2; 7 positions match TRBD2. CDR1 and CDR2 (germline): SGHAT, FQNNGV. Germline trimming cut 2 bases from V and 7 bases from J; bases unmatched to any gene: 1. This CDR3 is built from 13 residues. CDR3 nucleotides: TGTGCCAGCAGCTTACGGGAGGACGGGGAGCTGTTTTTT. This encodes CASSLREDGELFF.

The chain has TRBV14 and TRBJ2-3; 9 nucleotides line up with TRBD2. The CDR3 loop spans 18 amino acids. Germline assignment: CDR1 SGHDN and CDR2 FVKESK. The J segment lost 3 bases and the V segment lost 0 bases, leaving 10 bases of the junction unmatched. CDR3 sequence (DNA): TGTGCCAGCAGCCAAGAAGGTGATAGCGGGAGACGAACAGATACGCAGTATTTT. Residues: CASSQEGDSGRRTDTQYF.

This chain connects TRBV12-5 to TRBJ2-5; 12 bases fit TRBD2. Trimming cost V 0 bases and J 5 bases; bases outside gene matches: 13. The CDR3 is made up of 19 amino acids. Germline CDR1 reads LGHNT; CDR2 reads FRNRAP. This CDR3 is CASGLVPPQTSGSGETQYF. The CDR3 DNA reads as TGTGCTAGTGGTTTGGTACCCCCACAGACTAGCGGGAGCGGGGAGACCCAGTACTTC.